These 20 T cell receptor beta chains share one sample of origin, sequenced in a study of blood T cell repertoires in COVID-19. This table comes from immunoSEQ multiplex PCR, and its TCRdb copy is limited to in-frame clones, with some not included. The sample lists some 41,000 clones, roughly nine tenths occurring once. The sequenced material came from peripheral blood. The origin of the receptors is a man in his sixties or seventies with active COVID-19.

The chain links TRBV5-8 to TRBJ2-1; 7 nucleotides agree with TRBD1. The CDR3 sequence is 15 residues long. Trimming removed 4 bases from V and 4 bases from J; junction bases left unmatched: 8. Germline V gene lookup returns CDR1 SGHTS and CDR2 YDEGEE. The CDR3 bases are TGTGCCAGCAGCATGGGACAGAACTTATACAATGAGCAGTTCTTC. Translation: CASSMGQNLYNEQFF.

V and J are TRBV10-3 and TRBJ2-7; no clear D. CDR3 length: 14 amino acids. Germline CDR1 and CDR2: ENHRY and SYGVKD. V lost 2 bases and J lost 1, with 9 bases in between. The CDR3 here is CAISEKSSSYEQYF. CDR3 nucleotides: TGTGCCATCAGTGAGAAGAGTTCGTCCTACGAGCAGTACTTC.

This clone was detected once. The CDR3 DNA follows: TGTGCCAGCAGCTTATCCGATGGGCCCTATGGCTACACCTTC. It codes for CASSLSDGPYGYTF. The chain couples TRBV7-2 to TRBJ1-2; D unclear. This CDR3 is 14 amino acids long. The germline V gene has CDR1 SGHTA and CDR2 FQGNSA. V was cut by 2 bases and J by 4 bases, with 11 bases left in between.

The chain couples TRBV7-2 to TRBJ1-1; perhaps TRBD1 as D (6 bases). The germline V gene has CDR1 SGHTA and CDR2 FQGNSA. The V and J ends lost 4 bases and 5 bases respectively, with 11 bases between them. The CDR3 has 13 residues. CDR3 nucleotide sequence: TGTGCCAGCAGCTCACAGGGCTATACTGAAGCTTTCTTT. It codes for CASSSQGYTEAFF.

The rearrangement joins TRBV7-2 to TRBJ1-4, with 11 bases lining up with TRBD1. The V and J ends lost 5 bases and 7 bases, in that order; junction bases with no gene match: 6. Per germline, CDR1 SGHTA and CDR2 FQGNSA. CDR3 length: 15 amino acids. For the CDR3, the DNA is TGTGCCAGCAGCCCACGGACAGGGGGCTCTGAAAAACTGTTTTTT. It translates to CASSPRTGGSEKLFF.

The CDR3 here is CASSRLGTALEKLFF. The CDR3 DNA sequence: TGTGCCAGCAGCCGCCTGGGGACAGCACTTGAAAAACTGTTTTTT. The chain employs TRBV6-2 or TRBV6-3 and TRBJ1-4; TRBD1 aligns across 7 bases. CDR1 is MNHEY, CDR2 SVGEGT, per germline. The CDR3 contains 15 residues. V lost 6 bases to trimming and J lost 7 bases; unmatched junction nucleotides: 11.

The chain is built from TRBV5-1 and TRBJ1-2; tentative D call: TRBD1 (5 bases). The germline V gene has CDR1 SGHRS and CDR2 YFSETQ. V lost 1 base and J lost 4, with 14 bases in between. The CDR3 has 15 amino acids. CDR3 sequence reads: CASSLMDKGPYGYTF. CDR3 DNA sequence: TGCGCCAGCAGCTTGATGGACAAGGGTCCCTATGGCTACACCTTC.

The chain combines TRBV7-7 with TRBJ2-5, with 11 bases lining up with TRBD2. In germline, CDR1 is SSHAT, CDR2 FNYEAQ (reference sequence). The CDR3 totals 15 residues. Written as DNA, the CDR3 is TGTGCTAGTTCACTAGCGGGGGTTGAACAAGAGACCCAGTACTTC. This gives the protein CASSLAGVEQETQYF.

V is TRBV28 and J is TRBJ1-5; TRBD1 is a possible D gene (6 bases). Per the germline V gene, CDR1 is MDHEN and CDR2 is SYDVKM. The CDR3 runs 14 residues. The V and J ends lost 7 bases and 0 bases respectively, with 10 bases between them. The chain's CDR3 is CASNLQGSNQPQHF. CDR3 DNA sequence: TGTGCCAGCAATCTACAGGGTAGCAATCAGCCCCAGCATTTT.

In the case of this clone: The DNA is omitted, as the CDR3 cannot be located on it reliably, and the CDR3 follows TCRdb's listing. V and J are TRBV6-1 and TRBJ2-7; the table names TRBD2, a call not compared with the DNA. Germline-derived CDR1 and CDR2 are MNHNS and SASEGT. The CDR3 contains 13 residues when both ends are counted. CDR3 residues: CASSDLGTGEQYF.

In this sample, this clone turned up once. This sequence joins TRBV10-1 and TRBJ2-3, with 11 bases aligning to TRBD1. CDR3 size: 15 residues. Trimming took 6 bases from V and 2 from J; bases not matched to a gene: 4. Germline values: CDR1 WNHNN, CDR2 SYGVQD (reference sequence). CDR3 coding DNA: TGCGCCAGCAGCCGGGGACAGGGGGTCACAGATACGCAGTATTTT. Protein product: CASSRGQGVTDTQYF.

The rearrangement joins TRBV7-2 to TRBJ1-2; D call uncertain. Germline V gene data show CDR1 as SGHTA and CDR2 as FQGNSA. V was shortened by 0 bases and J by 4 bases, with 9 bases between the two germline ends. This CDR3 contains 14 residues. The CDR3 coding sequence is TGTGCCAGCAGCTTAGCGGGCAGGTTCTATGGCTACACCTTC. Translated: CASSLAGRFYGYTF.

The chain uses TRBV12-5 and TRBJ2-1; 7 bases map to TRBD2. There are 13 residues in the CDR3. Unmatched junction bases numbered 5, after V lost 5 bases and J lost 7 bases. Germline CDR1 is LGHNT and CDR2 is FRNRAP. The CDR3 nucleotides read TGTGCTAGTGGTCCACTGGGGGGGAATGAGCAGTTCTTC. Amino acid sequence: CASGPLGGNEQFF. Looking up the rest from reference TRBV12-5 and TRBJ2-1 gives the full variable domain: DARVTQTPRHKVTEMGQEVTMRCQPILGHNTVFWYRQTMMQGLELLAYFRNRAPLDDSGMPKDRFSAEMPDATLATLKIQPSEPRDSAVYFCASGPLGGNEQFFGPGTRLTVL.

The rearrangement joins TRBV11-2 to TRBJ2-1; weak D call: TRBD2 (6 bases). This CDR3 contains 15 residues. V was pared by 1 base and J by 8 bases, with 15 bases between. Germline V gene sequence: CDR1 SGHAT, CDR2 FQNNGV. The CDR3 loop is CASSLVSSGGDEQFF. CDR3 DNA sequence: TGTGCCAGCAGCTTAGTTAGTAGCGGAGGGGATGAGCAGTTCTTC.

The CDR3 sequence: CASSLGRGKTEAFF. The CDR3, as DNA: TGTGCCAGCAGCTTAGGCAGGGGTAAGACTGAAGCTTTCTTT. This chain links TRBV7-9 with TRBJ1-1, with a tentative D call TRBD1 (6 bases). V was cut by 1 base and J by 5 bases, with 11 bases left in between. Germline assignment: CDR1 SEHNR and CDR2 FQNEAQ (reference sequence). This CDR3 contains 14 residues.

The CDR3 sequence: CATRDRTGELFF. The CDR3 DNA sequence: TGTGCCACCAGGGACAGGACCGGGGAGCTGTTTTTT. The V call is TRBV24-1, the J call TRBJ2-2; 7 bases align to TRBD1. The V gene end was trimmed by 7 bases and the J gene end by 5 bases; junction bases not matched to a gene: 0. This CDR3 comprises 12 residues. Looked up from germline, CDR1 is KGHDR and CDR2 is SFDVKD.

The chain recombines TRBV5-4 with TRBJ2-3; TRBD1 matches at 11 bases. V lost 4 bases, J lost 5 bases, and 9 bases stayed unmatched. The CDR3 length is 16 residues. Germline V CDR1 and CDR2: SGHNT, YYREEE (reference sequence). CDR3 coding DNA: TGTGCCAGCAGCCGAGTGGGGACAGGGGGACTAGATACGCAGTATTTT. This translates into CASSRVGTGGLDTQYF.

CDR3 bases: TGTGCCAGCTCACCACAAGGGGCTAGCGGCAATCAGCCCCAGCATTTT. Translating it yields CASSPQGASGNQPQHF. The chain links TRBV18 to TRBJ1-5, with D perhaps matching TRBD1 (5 bases). The germline V gene has CDR1 KGHSH and CDR2 LQKENI. The CDR3 has 16 amino acids. The V end lost 1 base, the J end lost 2 bases, and 12 bases lay between the germline ends.

The rearrangement uses TRBV11-2 and TRBJ2-1; 10 bases match TRBD2. From germline, CDR1 is SGHAT and CDR2 FQNNGV. V shed 2 bases and J 9 bases; nucleotides not matched to a gene: 7. The CDR3 sequence is 15 residues long. CDR3 nucleotides: TGTGCCAGCAGCTTAAGCGGGGGGGCCCTACCTGAGCAGTTCTTC. The encoded protein is CASSLSGGALPEQFF.

The chain employs TRBV12-3 or TRBV12-4 and TRBJ1-2, with D perhaps TRBD1 (5 bases). The CDR3 spans 13 residues. V dropped 4 bases and J dropped 4 bases, with 10 bases sitting between them. The CDR3 DNA is TGTGCCAGCAGTTGGGGCGTCGGCTATGGCTACACCTTC. Its protein is CASSWGVGYGYTF.